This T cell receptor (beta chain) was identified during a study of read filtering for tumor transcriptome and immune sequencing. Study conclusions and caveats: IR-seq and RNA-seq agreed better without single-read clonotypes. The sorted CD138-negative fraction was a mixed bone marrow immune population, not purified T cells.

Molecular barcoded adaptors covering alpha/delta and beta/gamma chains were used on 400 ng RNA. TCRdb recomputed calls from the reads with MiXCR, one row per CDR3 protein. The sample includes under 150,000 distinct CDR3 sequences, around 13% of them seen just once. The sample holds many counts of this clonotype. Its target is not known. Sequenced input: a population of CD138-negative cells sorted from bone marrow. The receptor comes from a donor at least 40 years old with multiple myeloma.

The CDR3 DNA reads as TGTGCCAGCAGATCAGAGGGAGGGGTTGTCCATGAGCAGTTCTTC. This sequence encodes CASRSEGGVVHEQFF. The chain couples TRBV27 to TRBJ2-1; 7 bases fit TRBD2. The CDR3 spans 15 residues. Germline V gives CDR1 MNHEY, CDR2 SMNVEV (reference sequence). V lost 6 bases and J lost 8; bases outside the gene matches: 13.